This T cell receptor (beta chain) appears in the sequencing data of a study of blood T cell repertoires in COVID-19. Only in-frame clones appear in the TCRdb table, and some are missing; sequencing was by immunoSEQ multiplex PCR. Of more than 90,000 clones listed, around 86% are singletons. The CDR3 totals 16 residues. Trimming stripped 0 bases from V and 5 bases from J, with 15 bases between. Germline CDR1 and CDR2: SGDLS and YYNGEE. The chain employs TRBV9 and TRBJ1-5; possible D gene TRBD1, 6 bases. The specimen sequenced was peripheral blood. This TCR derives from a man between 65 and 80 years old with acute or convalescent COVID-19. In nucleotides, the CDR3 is TGTGCCAGCAGCGTAGGAGGGGGGGCGCCCGATCAGCCCCAGCATTTT. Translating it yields CASSVGGGAPDQPQHF. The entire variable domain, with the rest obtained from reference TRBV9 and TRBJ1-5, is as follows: DSGVTQTPKHLITATGQRVTLRCSPRSGDLSVYWYQQSLDQGLQFLIQYYNGEERAKGNILERFSAQQFPDLHSELNLSSLELGDSALYFCASSVGGGAPDQPQHFGDGTRLSIL.